Listed here is a single TCR beta chain. This sample is drawn from a study of blood T cell repertoires in COVID-19. Study overall: In each case, the material was cDNA or gDNA derived from T cells, B-cell-depleted T cells, or PBMCs.

V was clipped by 3 bases and J by 7 bases; unmatched bases: 19. Germline values: CDR1 KGHSH, CDR2 LQKENI. The CDR3 covers 20 residues. The table came from immunoSEQ multiplex PCR; TCRdb's copy has only in-frame clones and leaves some out. The table lists 350,000 to 550,000 clones, 80% to 90% of them singletons. Recruits, aged roughly 18 to 89 years, lived in under 25 US areas. Participant reports of clinical history set cohort assignment. This chain uses TRBV18 with TRBJ1-6; 9 nucleotides match TRBD1. Specimen: PBMCs or T cells enriched from blood (not recorded which). The TCR comes from a man aged 30 to 39 who had recovered from COVID-19. For the CDR3, the DNA is TGTGCCAGCTCACCCCGTCAGGGGAACAGGGGGCTCCTTTTCAATTCACCCCTCCACTTT. It specifies CASSPRQGNRGLLFNSPLHF.